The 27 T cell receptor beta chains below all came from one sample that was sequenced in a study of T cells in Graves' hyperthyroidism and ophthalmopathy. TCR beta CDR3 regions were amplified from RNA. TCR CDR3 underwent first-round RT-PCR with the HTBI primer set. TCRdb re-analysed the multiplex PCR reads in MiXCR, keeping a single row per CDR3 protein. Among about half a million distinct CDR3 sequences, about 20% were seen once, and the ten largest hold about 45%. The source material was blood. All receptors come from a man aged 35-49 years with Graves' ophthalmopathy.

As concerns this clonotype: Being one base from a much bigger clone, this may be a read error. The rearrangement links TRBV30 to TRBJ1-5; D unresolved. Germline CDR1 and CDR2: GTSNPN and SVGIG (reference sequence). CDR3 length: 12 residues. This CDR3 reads CAWSNSNQSQHF. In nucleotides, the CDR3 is TGTGCCTGGAGTAATAGCAATCAGTCCCAGCATTTT.

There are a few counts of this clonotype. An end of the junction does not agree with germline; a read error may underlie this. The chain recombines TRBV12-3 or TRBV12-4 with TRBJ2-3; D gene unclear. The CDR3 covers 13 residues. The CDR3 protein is CAGRYMDTDTQYF. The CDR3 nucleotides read TGTGCCGGCAGGTACATGGACACAGATACGCAGTATTTT.

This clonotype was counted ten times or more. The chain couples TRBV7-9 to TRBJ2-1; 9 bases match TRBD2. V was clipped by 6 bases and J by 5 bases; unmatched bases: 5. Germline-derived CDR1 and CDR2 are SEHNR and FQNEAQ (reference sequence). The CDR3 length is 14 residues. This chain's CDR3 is CASRSSGTNNEQFF. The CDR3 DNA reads TGTGCCAGCAGATCTAGCGGGACCAACAATGAGCAGTTCTTC.

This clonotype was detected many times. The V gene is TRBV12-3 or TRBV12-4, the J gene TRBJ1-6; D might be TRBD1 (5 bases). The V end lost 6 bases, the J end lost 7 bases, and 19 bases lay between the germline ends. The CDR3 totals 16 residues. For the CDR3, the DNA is TGTGCCAGCAGCCCGCAGGGTAACGTCCCGAATTCACCCCTCCACTTT. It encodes CASSPQGNVPNSPLHF.

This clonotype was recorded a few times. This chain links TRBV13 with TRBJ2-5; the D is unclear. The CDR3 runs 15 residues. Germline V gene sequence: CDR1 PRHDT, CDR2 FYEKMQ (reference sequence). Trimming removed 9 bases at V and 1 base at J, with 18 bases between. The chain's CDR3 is CASSPRPPRQETQYF. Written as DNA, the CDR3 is TGTGCCAGTAGCCCCCGGCCCCCCCGCCAAGAGACCCAGTACTTC. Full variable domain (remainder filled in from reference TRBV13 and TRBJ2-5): AAGVIQSPRHLIKEKRETATLKCYPIPRHDTVYWYQQGPGQDPQFLISFYEKMQSDKGSIPDRFSAQQFSDYHSELNMSSLELGDSALYFCASSPRPPRQETQYFGPGTRLLVL.

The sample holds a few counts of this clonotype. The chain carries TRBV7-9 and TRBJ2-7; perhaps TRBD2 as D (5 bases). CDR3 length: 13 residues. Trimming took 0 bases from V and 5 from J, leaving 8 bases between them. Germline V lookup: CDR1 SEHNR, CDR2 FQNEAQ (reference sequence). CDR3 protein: CASSLAVEDEQYF. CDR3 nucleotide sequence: TGTGCCAGCAGCTTAGCGGTGGAGGACGAGCAGTACTTC.

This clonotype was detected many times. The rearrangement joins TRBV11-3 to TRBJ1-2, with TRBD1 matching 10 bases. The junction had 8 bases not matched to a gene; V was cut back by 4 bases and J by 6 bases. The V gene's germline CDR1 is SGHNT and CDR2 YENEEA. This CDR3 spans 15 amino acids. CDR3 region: CASSSGQGDIHGYTF. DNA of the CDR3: TGTGCCAGCAGCTCCGGACAGGGGGACATTCATGGCTACACCTTC. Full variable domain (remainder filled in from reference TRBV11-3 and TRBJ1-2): EAGVVQSPRYKIIEKKQPVAFWCNPISGHNTLYWYLQNLGQGPELLIRYENEEAVDDSQLPKDRFSAERLKGVDSTLKIQPAELGDSAVYLCASSSGQGDIHGYTFGSGTRLTVV.

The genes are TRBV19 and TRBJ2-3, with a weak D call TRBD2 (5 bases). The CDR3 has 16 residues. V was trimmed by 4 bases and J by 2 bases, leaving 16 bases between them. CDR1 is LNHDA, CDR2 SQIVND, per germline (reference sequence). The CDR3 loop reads CASSKSGASYTDTQYF. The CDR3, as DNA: TGTGCCAGTAGTAAATCCGGAGCTAGCTACACAGATACGCAGTATTTT.

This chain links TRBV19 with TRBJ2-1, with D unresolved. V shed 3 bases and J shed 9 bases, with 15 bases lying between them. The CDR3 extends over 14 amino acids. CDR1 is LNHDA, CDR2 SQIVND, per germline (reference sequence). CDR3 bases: TGTGCCAGTAGTATTTATAACGGATCCTGTGAGCAGTTCTTC. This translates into CASSIYNGSCEQFF.

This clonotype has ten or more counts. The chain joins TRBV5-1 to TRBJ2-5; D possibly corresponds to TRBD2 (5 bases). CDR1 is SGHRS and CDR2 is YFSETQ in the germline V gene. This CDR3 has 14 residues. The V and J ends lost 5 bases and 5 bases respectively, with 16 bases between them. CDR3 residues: CASSPSGPSETQYF. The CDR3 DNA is TGCGCCAGCAGTCCATCCGGGCCTAGCGAGACCCAGTACTTC.

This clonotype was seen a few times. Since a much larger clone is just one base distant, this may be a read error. The CDR3: CASGLGPRQGDTGELFF. The CDR3 DNA sequence: TGTGCCAGCGGCTTAGGCCCCCGACAGGGCGACACCGGGGAGCTGTTTTTT. This rearrangement joins TRBV7-2 to TRBJ2-2; 7 bases agree with TRBD1. Germline assignment: CDR1 SGHTA and CDR2 FQGNSA. This CDR3 region has 17 residues.

The CDR3 loop reads CASMQEQKAFF. The CDR3, as DNA: TGTGCCAGCATGCAAGAGCAAAAAGCTTTCTTT. This chain links TRBV28 with TRBJ1-1; unclear D gene. The CDR3 totals 11 residues. Deletions cut 7 bases from V and 9 bases from J, with 12 bases between. Germline CDR1 reads MDHEN; CDR2 reads SYDVKM.

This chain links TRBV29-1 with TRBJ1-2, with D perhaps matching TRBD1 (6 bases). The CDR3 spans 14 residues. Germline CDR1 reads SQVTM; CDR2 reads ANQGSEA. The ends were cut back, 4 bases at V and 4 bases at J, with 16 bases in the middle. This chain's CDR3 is CSVVSGGGSYGYTF. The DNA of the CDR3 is TGCAGCGTTGTATCGGGGGGCGGGAGCTATGGCTACACCTTC.

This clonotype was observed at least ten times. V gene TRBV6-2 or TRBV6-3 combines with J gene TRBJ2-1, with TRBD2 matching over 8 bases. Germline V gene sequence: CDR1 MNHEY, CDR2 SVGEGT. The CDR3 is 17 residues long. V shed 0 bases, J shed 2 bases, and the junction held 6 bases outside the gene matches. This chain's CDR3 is CASSYSNSGRTYNEQFF. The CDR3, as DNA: TGTGCCAGCAGTTACTCGAACAGCGGGAGAACCTACAATGAGCAGTTCTTC.

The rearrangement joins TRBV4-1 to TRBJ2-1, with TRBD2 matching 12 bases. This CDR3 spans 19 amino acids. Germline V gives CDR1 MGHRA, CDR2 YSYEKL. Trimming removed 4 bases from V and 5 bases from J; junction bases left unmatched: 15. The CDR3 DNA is TGCGCCAGCAGCCGAAAGCTAGCGGGGGGGCCTAGGGGGGACAATGAGCAGTTCTTC. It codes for CASSRKLAGGPRGDNEQFF.

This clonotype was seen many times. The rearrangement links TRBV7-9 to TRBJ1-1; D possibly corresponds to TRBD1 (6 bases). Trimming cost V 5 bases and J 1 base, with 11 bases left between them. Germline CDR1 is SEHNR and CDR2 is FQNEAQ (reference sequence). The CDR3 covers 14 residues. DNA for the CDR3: TGTGCCAGCAGCGACCTCAGGGGGAACACTGAAGCTTTCTTT. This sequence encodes CASSDLRGNTEAFF.

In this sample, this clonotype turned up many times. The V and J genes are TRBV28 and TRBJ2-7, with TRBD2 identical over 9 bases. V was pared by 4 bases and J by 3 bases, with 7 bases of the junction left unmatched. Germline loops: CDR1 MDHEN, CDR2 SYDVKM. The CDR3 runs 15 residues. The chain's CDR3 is CASSSPATSGYEQYF. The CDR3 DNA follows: TGTGCCAGCAGTTCTCCGGCGACTAGCGGCTACGAGCAGTACTTC.

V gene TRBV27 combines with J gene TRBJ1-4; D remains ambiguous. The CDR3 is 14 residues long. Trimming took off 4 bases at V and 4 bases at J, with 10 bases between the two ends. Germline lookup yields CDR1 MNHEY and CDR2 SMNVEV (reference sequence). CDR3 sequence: CASSSKGGNEKLFF. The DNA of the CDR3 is TGTGCCAGCAGTTCGAAAGGCGGTAATGAAAAACTGTTTTTT.

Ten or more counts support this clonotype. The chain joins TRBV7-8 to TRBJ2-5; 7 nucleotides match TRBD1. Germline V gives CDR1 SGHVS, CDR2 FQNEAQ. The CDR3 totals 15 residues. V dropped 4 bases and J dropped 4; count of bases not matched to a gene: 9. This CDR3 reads CASSSWDSEGETQYF. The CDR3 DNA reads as TGTGCCAGCAGCTCCTGGGACAGCGAGGGAGAGACCCAGTACTTC.

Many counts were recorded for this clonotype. CDR3 loop: CASSLSGTETYEQYF. CDR3 in DNA: TGTGCCAGCAGTTTATCCGGGACGGAAACCTACGAGCAGTACTTC. This rearrangement joins TRBV6-1 to TRBJ2-7; TRBD1 or TRBD2 may be the D gene (5 bases each). The CDR3 runs to 15 residues. Trimming left V 5 bases short and J 2 bases short, with 16 bases between. CDR1 MNHNS and CDR2 SASEGT come from the germline V gene.

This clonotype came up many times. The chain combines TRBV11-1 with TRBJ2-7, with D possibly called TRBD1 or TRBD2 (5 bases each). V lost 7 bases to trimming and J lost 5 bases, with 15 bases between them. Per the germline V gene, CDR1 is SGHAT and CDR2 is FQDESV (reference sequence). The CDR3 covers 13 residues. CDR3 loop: CASTGLQVHEQYF. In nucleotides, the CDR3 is TGTGCCAGCACGGGGCTCCAAGTCCACGAGCAGTACTTC.

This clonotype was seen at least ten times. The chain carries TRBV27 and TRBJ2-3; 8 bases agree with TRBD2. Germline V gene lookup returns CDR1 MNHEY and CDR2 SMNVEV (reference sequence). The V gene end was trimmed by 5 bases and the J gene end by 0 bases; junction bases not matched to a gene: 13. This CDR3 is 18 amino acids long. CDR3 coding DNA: TGTGCCAGCAGTCTCCGAAGCGGGAGAGGGGCTAGCACAGATACGCAGTATTTT. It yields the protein CASSLRSGRGASTDTQYF.

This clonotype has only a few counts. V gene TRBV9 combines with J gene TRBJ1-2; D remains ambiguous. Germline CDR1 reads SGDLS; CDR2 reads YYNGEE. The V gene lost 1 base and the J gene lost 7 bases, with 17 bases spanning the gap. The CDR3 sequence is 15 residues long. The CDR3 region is CASSVTAFGPVGYTF. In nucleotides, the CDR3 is TGTGCCAGCAGCGTAACCGCATTCGGCCCGGTTGGCTACACCTTC.

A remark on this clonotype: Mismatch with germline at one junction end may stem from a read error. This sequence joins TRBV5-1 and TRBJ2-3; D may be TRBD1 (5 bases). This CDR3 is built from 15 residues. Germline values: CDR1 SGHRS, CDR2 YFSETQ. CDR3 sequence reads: CASCASPKCTGTQYF. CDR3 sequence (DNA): TGCGCCAGTTGTGCCAGCCCAAAATGCACAGGTACGCAGTATTTT.

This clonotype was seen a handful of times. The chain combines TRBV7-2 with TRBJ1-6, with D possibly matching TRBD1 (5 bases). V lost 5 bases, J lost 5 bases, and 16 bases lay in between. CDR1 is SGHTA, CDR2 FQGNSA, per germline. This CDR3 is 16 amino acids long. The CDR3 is CASSPQGVVNNSPLHF. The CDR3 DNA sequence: TGTGCCAGCAGCCCGCAGGGAGTGGTTAATAATTCACCCCTCCACTTT.

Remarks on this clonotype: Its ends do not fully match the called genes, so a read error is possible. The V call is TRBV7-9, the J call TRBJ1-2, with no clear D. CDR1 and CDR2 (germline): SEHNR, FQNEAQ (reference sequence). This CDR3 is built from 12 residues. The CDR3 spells CAGSLEHYGYTF. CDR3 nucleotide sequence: TGTGCCGGCAGCTTAGAGCACTATGGCTACACCTTC.

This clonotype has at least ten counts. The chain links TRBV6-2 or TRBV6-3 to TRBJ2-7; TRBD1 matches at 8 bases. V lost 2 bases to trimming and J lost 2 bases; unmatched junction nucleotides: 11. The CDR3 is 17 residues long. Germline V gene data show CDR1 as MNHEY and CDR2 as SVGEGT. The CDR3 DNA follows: TGTGCCAGCAGTTACCCGAGTGGACAGGGTGGGGCCTACGAGCAGTACTTC. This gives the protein CASSYPSGQGGAYEQYF.